One sample yielded the 7 T cell receptor beta chains listed below, sequenced in a study of persistence of HIV-infected CD4 T cells. These receptors' targets are unknown. This nonspecific control used anti-CD3/anti-CD28 bead stimulation of CD4+ T cells. Sorting selected CD4+ T cells upregulating both CD40 ligand and CD69. Sequencing used immunoSEQ version 4 in survey mode. Assay: immunoSEQ multiplex PCR; the TCRdb copy retains only in-frame clones and omits some. The sample lists 35,000 to 40,000 clones, approximately 86% occurring once. The sequencing used CD4+ T cells sorted from PBMCs after roughly 17-hour stimulation, collected from a patient who received antiretroviral therapy. Receptors were obtained from an adult man with HIV who was CMV-seropositive.

The genes are TRBV14 and TRBJ1-2; D is unresolved. V was cut by 0 bases and J by 8 bases, with 10 bases left in between. The CDR3 runs 13 residues. CDR1 SGHDN and CDR2 FVKESK come from the germline V gene. The chain's CDR3 is CASSQDVGGGYTF. In DNA, the CDR3 is TGTGCCAGCAGCCAAGATGTAGGAGGCGGCTACACCTTC.

This chain connects TRBV7-6 to TRBJ2-5; D gene uncertain. V lost 4 bases, J lost 1 base, and 1 base lay in between. Germline lookup yields CDR1 SGHVS and CDR2 FNYEAQ. The CDR3 loop spans 11 amino acids. CDR3 nucleotides: TGTGCCAGCAGCTCCCAAGAGACCCAGTACTTC. Protein sequence: CASSSQETQYF.

This chain joins TRBV9 and TRBJ2-6; D is uncertain. V shed 0 bases and J shed 0 bases, with 7 bases lying between them. In germline, CDR1 is SGDLS, CDR2 YYNGEE. The CDR3 is made up of 16 amino acids. This chain's CDR3 is CASSVEMGSGANVLTF. CDR3 DNA: TGTGCCAGCAGCGTAGAAATGGGCTCTGGGGCCAACGTCCTGACTTTC.

This clone was detected only once. The chain recombines TRBV21-1 with TRBJ2-7; TRBD1 is taken as the D call from the table, unchecked against the DNA. TRBV21-1 constitutes a pseudogene. The CDR3 consists of 15 residues. The CDR3 region has the DNA TGTGCCAGCGGCCCAGCGGGACAGGGGTCACACGAGCAGTACTTC. Translated: CASGPAGQGSHEQYF.

This rearrangement joins TRBV5-1 to TRBJ2-3; D might be TRBD2 (6 bases). Germline V gives CDR1 SGHRS, CDR2 YFSETQ. Trimming removed 4 bases at V and 6 bases at J, with 21 bases between. CDR3 size: 16 residues. CDR3 nucleotides: TGCGCCAGCAGCCCCCGGAGGGGCGGGCCTTGGGATACGCAGTATTTT. This sequence encodes CASSPRRGGPWDTQYF.

The gene calls are TRBV5-4 and TRBJ1-1; 7 bases are a match to TRBD1. With V trimmed by 5 bases and J by 1 base, 2 bases remained unmatched. The CDR3 extends over 13 amino acids. Germline-derived CDR1 and CDR2 are SGHNT and YYREEE (reference sequence). The CDR3 here is CASRTGANTEAFF. The CDR3 DNA reads TGTGCCAGCAGAACAGGGGCGAACACTGAAGCTTTCTTT.

The V gene is TRBV29-1, the J gene TRBJ1-1; D gene ambiguous. V gave up 0 bases and J gave up 6 bases, with 14 bases separating them. CDR1 is SQVTM and CDR2 is ANQGSEA in the germline V gene. There are 14 residues in the CDR3. CDR3 amino acids: CSVEESAARSEAFF. The DNA of the CDR3 is TGCAGCGTTGAAGAAAGTGCAGCCCGATCTGAAGCTTTCTTT.